This passage covers 25 T cell receptor beta chains from one sample sequenced in a study of T cell changes during pregnancy in multiple sclerosis. TCRdb's table, derived via immunoSEQ multiplex PCR, lists solely in-frame clones and lacks some. The data contain more than 25,000 clones, around nine tenths of them singletons. Sequenced material: CD4+ T cells from peripheral blood mononuclear cells, taken in the first trimester of pregnancy. These receptors came from a female donor with multiple sclerosis, enrolled in a pregnancy study.

The chain employs TRBV9 and TRBJ2-1; maybe TRBD1 (6 bases). Per the germline V gene, CDR1 is SGDLS and CDR2 is YYNGEE. The CDR3 contains 15 residues. The V gene lost 4 bases and the J gene lost 0 bases, with 11 bases spanning the gap. This CDR3 reads CASSSTGYSYNEQFF. As DNA, the CDR3 is TGTGCCAGCAGCTCGACAGGTTACTCCTACAATGAGCAGTTCTTC.

This chain uses TRBV7-8 with TRBJ2-1; maybe TRBD1 (6 bases). Trimming pared 5 bases from V and 4 bases from J, leaving 15 bases between. The CDR3 contains 15 residues. The V gene's germline CDR1 is SGHVS and CDR2 FQNEAQ. The CDR3 loop is CASSLHPGHYNEQFF. CDR3 nucleotide sequence: TGTGCCAGCAGCCTTCACCCGGGACATTACAATGAGCAGTTCTTC.

This chain links TRBV5-1 with TRBJ2-4; no reliable D call. This CDR3 spans 17 amino acids. The V gene's germline CDR1 is SGHRS and CDR2 YFSETQ. The V and J ends lost 1 base and 0 bases respectively, with 14 bases between them. The CDR3 here is CASSLSDGLLAKNIQYF. The CDR3 coding sequence is TGCGCCAGCAGCTTGAGCGACGGATTATTAGCCAAAAACATTCAGTACTTC. Looking up the rest from reference TRBV5-1 and TRBJ2-4 gives the full variable domain: KAGVTQTPRYLIKTRGQQVTLSCSPISGHRSVSWYQQTPGQGLQFLFEYFSETQRNKGNFPGRFSGRQFSNSRSEMNVSTLELGDSALYLCASSLSDGLLAKNIQYFGAGTRLSVL.

CDR3 protein: CSANEWEKLFF. The CDR3, as DNA: TGCAGTGCTAACGAGTGGGAAAAACTGTTTTTT. The chain couples TRBV20-1 to TRBJ1-4; D unresolved. V gave up 4 bases and J gave up 8 bases, with 8 bases separating them. This CDR3 comprises 11 residues. Germline V gene data show CDR1 as DFQATT and CDR2 as SNEGSKA (reference sequence).

J is TRBJ1-4 and V is TRBV30; TRBD1 matches 7 bases. This CDR3 spans 14 amino acids. With V trimmed by 0 bases and J by 8 bases, 6 bases remained unmatched. CDR1 and CDR2 (germline): GTSNPN, SVGIG (reference sequence). CDR3 in amino acids: CAWSVTGVGEKLFF. CDR3 bases: TGTGCCTGGAGTGTAACAGGGGTTGGCGAAAAACTGTTTTTT.

The chain uses TRBV7-8 and TRBJ2-7; 9 positions agree with TRBD1. The CDR3 has 14 residues. Germline V gives CDR1 SGHVS, CDR2 FQNEAQ. The junction had 4 bases not matched to a gene; V was cut back by 6 bases and J by 1 base. CDR3 DNA sequence: TGTGCCAGCAGGGGGGACAGGGAGTCCTACGAGCAGTACTTC. Translation: CASRGDRESYEQYF.

The V call is TRBV21-1, the J call TRBJ1-2. TRBV21-1 constitutes a pseudogene. This CDR3 is built from 16 residues. The DNA of the CDR3 is TGTGCCAGCAGCTCCGGGGGGGACTTCCACCACTATGGCTACACCTTC. Residues: CASSSGGDFHHYGYTF.

The chain has TRBV5-1 and TRBJ1-1, with D unresolved. V gave up 0 bases and J gave up 5 bases, with 17 bases separating them. From germline, CDR1 is SGHRS and CDR2 YFSETQ. CDR3 length: 16 residues. CDR3 protein: CASSLGFSARVTEAFF. The CDR3 DNA sequence: TGCGCCAGCAGCTTGGGATTCTCGGCTCGGGTGACTGAAGCTTTCTTT. Variable domain in full (rest from reference TRBV5-1 and TRBJ1-1): KAGVTQTPRYLIKTRGQQVTLSCSPISGHRSVSWYQQTPGQGLQFLFEYFSETQRNKGNFPGRFSGRQFSNSRSEMNVSTLELGDSALYLCASSLGFSARVTEAFFGQGTRLTVV.

The chain employs TRBV11-2 and TRBJ2-7, with a weak D call TRBD2 (5 bases). The V gene lost 4 bases and the J gene lost 1 base, with 11 bases spanning the gap. This CDR3 is 14 amino acids long. The germline gives CDR1 SGHAT, CDR2 FQNNGV. Here the CDR3 DNA reads TGTGCCAGCAGCTCTCTAACGGGATCCTACGAGCAGTACTTC. As protein: CASSSLTGSYEQYF.

This chain connects TRBV4-2 to TRBJ2-7; 11 nucleotides align to TRBD2. Germline V gene lookup returns CDR1 LGHNA and CDR2 YNFKEQ. The trim removed 4 bases at V and 2 bases at J, leaving 4 bases unmatched. The CDR3 length is 15 residues. The CDR3 loop reads CASSPGTSGPYEQYF. The CDR3 nucleotides read TGTGCCAGCAGCCCCGGGACTAGCGGCCCCTACGAGCAGTACTTC.

This chain joins TRBV7-9 and TRBJ1-2; 8 bases fit TRBD1. The germline V gene encodes CDR1 SEHNR and CDR2 FQNEAQ (reference sequence). CDR3 size: 13 residues. V dropped 2 bases and J dropped 8; count of bases not matched to a gene: 4. As DNA, the CDR3 is TGTGCCAGCAGCTTACCAGGGGGCGCCGGCTACACCTTC. It yields the protein CASSLPGGAGYTF.

The rearrangement uses TRBV7-9 and TRBJ2-3, with D perhaps TRBD2 (5 bases). Germline CDR1 SEHNR, CDR2 FQNEAQ (reference sequence). The CDR3 sequence is 12 residues long. V was cut by 5 bases and J by 10 bases, with 13 bases left in between. Here the CDR3 reads CASSETRGSQYF. The CDR3 coding sequence is TGTGCCAGCAGCGAGACTCGGGGATCGCAGTATTTT.

This chain links TRBV5-1 with TRBJ1-4; D ambiguous. The V gene lost 4 bases and the J gene lost 8 bases, with 15 bases spanning the gap. The germline V gene encodes CDR1 SGHRS and CDR2 YFSETQ. The CDR3 has 14 amino acids. CDR3 nucleotide sequence: TGCGCCAGCAGCAGCGGGAGCCGACGGGAAAAACTGTTTTTT. Translated, it gives CASSSGSRREKLFF. Combining the CDR3 with reference TRBV5-1 and TRBJ1-4 gives the whole variable domain KAGVTQTPRYLIKTRGQQVTLSCSPISGHRSVSWYQQTPGQGLQFLFEYFSETQRNKGNFPGRFSGRQFSNSRSEMNVSTLELGDSALYLCASSSGSRREKLFFGSGTQLSVL.

In DNA form, the CDR3 reads TGTGCCAGCAGTTACAGGGGCGCCCTCCCTTATGGCTACACCTTC. Its protein product is CASSYRGALPYGYTF. The V gene is TRBV2, the J gene TRBJ1-2, with 7 bases fitting TRBD1. The junction had 11 bases not matched to a gene; V was cut back by 5 bases and J by 5 bases. This CDR3 is built from 15 residues. CDR1 is SNHLY, CDR2 FYNNEI, per germline. The full variable domain, completed using reference TRBV2 and TRBJ1-2, is EPEVTQTPSHQVTQMGQEVILRCVPISNHLYFYWYRQILGQKVEFLVSFYNNEISEKSEIFDDQFSVERPDGSNFTLKIRSTKLEDSAMYFCASSYRGALPYGYTFGSGTRLTVV.

V usage is TRBV6-5 and J usage is TRBJ2-4, with D possibly matching TRBD1 (6 bases). The CDR3 loop spans 11 amino acids. From germline, CDR1 is MNHEY and CDR2 SVGAGI. Trimming took off 5 bases at V and 11 bases at J, with 10 bases between the two ends. DNA of the CDR3: TGTGCCAGCAGTCAAGGGGGATTTCAGTACTTC. This sequence encodes CASSQGGFQYF.

The chain is built from TRBV5-1 and TRBJ1-5; possibly TRBD1 for D (5 bases). Trimming took 5 bases from V and 4 from J, leaving 10 bases between them. The CDR3 runs 13 residues. Germline V gives CDR1 SGHRS, CDR2 YFSETQ. The CDR3 region is CASREGQNQPQHF. The DNA of the CDR3 is TGCGCCAGCAGGGAGGGGCAGAATCAGCCCCAGCATTTT.

The count of this clone is one. The V call is TRBV19, the J call TRBJ2-7; D is uncertain. The CDR3 runs 12 residues. The V end lost 5 bases, the J end lost 7 bases, and 12 bases lay between the germline ends. The V gene's germline CDR1 is LNHDA and CDR2 SQIVND (reference sequence). The CDR3 spells CASSRWAWEQYF. CDR3 sequence (DNA): TGTGCCAGTAGTCGCTGGGCTTGGGAGCAGTACTTC.

The chain employs TRBV30 and TRBJ1-5; no clear D. Germline loops: CDR1 GTSNPN, CDR2 SVGIG (reference sequence). Between the trimmed V and J ends, which lost 2 bases and 0 bases, there was a span of 8 bases. The CDR3 loop spans 14 amino acids. CDR3 bases: TGTGCCTGGAGTTCTGAACTTAGCAATCAGCCCCAGCATTTT. Residues: CAWSSELSNQPQHF.

V and J are TRBV5-4 and TRBJ2-1; D unclear. From germline, CDR1 is SGHNT and CDR2 YYREEE (reference sequence). The CDR3 has 13 amino acids. The ends were cut back, 1 base at V and 3 bases at J, with 5 bases in the middle. This CDR3 reads CASSLTVYNEQFF. The CDR3 DNA sequence: TGTGCCAGCAGCTTGACTGTCTACAATGAGCAGTTCTTC.

This clone appeared once. This CDR3 is CASSPPFSGRDTIYF. The CDR3 DNA follows: TGTGCCAGCAGCCCCCCGTTCAGCGGGAGAGACACCATATATTTT. The rearrangement uses TRBV5-5 and TRBJ1-3; D is ambiguous. Between the trimmed V and J ends, which lost 4 bases and 8 bases, there was a span of 19 bases. The CDR3 length is 15 residues. From germline, CDR1 is SGHKS and CDR2 YYEKEE (reference sequence).

This chain joins TRBV2 and TRBJ1-4; 7 bases agree with TRBD1. Per the germline V gene, CDR1 is SNHLY and CDR2 is FYNNEI. V lost 6 bases to trimming and J lost 2 bases; unmatched junction nucleotides: 9. The CDR3 extends over 16 amino acids. The CDR3 nucleotides read TGTGCCAGCAGCTACGACAGGGTGATGACTAATGAAAAACTGTTTTTT. This gives the protein CASSYDRVMTNEKLFF.

V is TRBV28 and J is TRBJ1-4; D remains unclear. The CDR3 sequence is 11 residues long. In germline, CDR1 is MDHEN, CDR2 SYDVKM. The ends were cut back, 8 bases at V and 2 bases at J, with 3 bases in the middle. The CDR3 region is CASSTNEKLFF. DNA for the CDR3: TGTGCCAGCTCGACTAATGAAAAACTGTTTTTT.

The chain couples TRBV2 to TRBJ1-4; TRBD1 agrees at 9 bases. The CDR3 extends over 14 amino acids. From germline, CDR1 is SNHLY and CDR2 FYNNEI. V was pared by 8 bases and J by 8 bases, with 9 bases of the junction left unmatched. The CDR3, as DNA: TGTGCCAGCGGTAGACAGGGGGGTCGCGAAAAACTGTTTTTT. As protein: CASGRQGGREKLFF.

The CDR3 region is CATSRGQGETQYF. CDR3 nucleotide sequence: TGTGCCACCAGCAGGGGACAGGGAGAGACCCAGTACTTC. This chain connects TRBV15 to TRBJ2-5, with 9 bases matching TRBD1. This CDR3 is 13 amino acids long. The germline gives CDR1 LNHNV, CDR2 YYDKDF (reference sequence). The V and J ends lost 3 bases and 4 bases, in that order; junction bases with no gene match: 0.

The J gene is TRBJ1-2, the V gene TRBV9, with 9 bases lining up with TRBD1. The CDR3 totals 15 residues. The germline gives CDR1 SGDLS, CDR2 YYNGEE. V lost 4 bases, J lost 7 bases, and 11 bases stayed unmatched. In nucleotides, the CDR3 is TGTGCCAGCAGCCAGCGACGGACAGGGGAGTTTGGCTACACCTTC. It encodes CASSQRRTGEFGYTF.